These 16 T cell receptor beta chains originate from one sample sequenced in a study of response to subunit inactivated influenza vaccine. In TCRdb, the RT-PCR reads were re-called with MiXCR into one record per CDR3 protein. The top ten hold 10% to 13% of the sample, which has around 750,000 distinct CDR3 sequences, over 20% seen once. Sequenced here: PBMCs from blood, sampled 4 to 6 days after vaccination. Receptors were obtained from a man aged 45 to 65 who received an inactivated influenza vaccine.

There are a few counts of this clonotype. The chain couples TRBV15 to TRBJ2-1; the D gene could be TRBD1 or TRBD2 (5 bases each). The CDR3 runs to 15 residues. Germline V CDR1 and CDR2: LNHNV, YYDKDF (reference sequence). V shed 3 bases and J shed 5 bases, with 14 bases lying between them. This CDR3 reads CATSRERGSNNEQFF. CDR3 sequence (DNA): TGTGCCACCAGCAGGGAGAGGGGATCCAACAATGAGCAGTTCTTC. Using reference TRBV15 and TRBJ2-1 for the parts outside the CDR3, the full variable domain is DAMVIQNPRYQVTQFGKPVTLSCSQTLNHNVMYWYQQKSSQAPKLLFHYYDKDFNNEADTPDNFQSRRPNTSFCFLDIRSPGLGDTAMYLCATSRERGSNNEQFFGPGTRLTVL.

This clonotype was seen only a few times. The chain is built from TRBV20-1 and TRBJ2-1, with D unresolved. The CDR3 contains 15 residues. Between the trimmed V and J ends, which lost 6 bases and 1 base, there was a span of 16 bases. The V gene's germline CDR1 is DFQATT and CDR2 SNEGSKA (reference sequence). The CDR3: CSAATLTRSYNEQFF. As DNA, the CDR3 is TGCAGTGCCGCCACTCTCACTCGATCCTACAATGAGCAGTTCTTC.

The chain joins TRBV24-1 to TRBJ2-7; the match to TRBD2 covers 10 bases. Germline CDR1 is KGHDR and CDR2 is SFDVKD. V lost 6 bases to trimming and J lost 2 bases; unmatched junction nucleotides: 6. The CDR3 runs 15 residues. CDR3 bases: TGTGCCACCAGTTCAAGCCTAGCGGGAGCCTACGAGCAGTACTTC. It is translated as CATSSSLAGAYEQYF.

This chain links TRBV27 with TRBJ2-1; D is undetermined. Germline assignment: CDR1 MNHEY and CDR2 SMNVEV (reference sequence). The CDR3 contains 15 residues. The germline V and J ends were trimmed by 7 bases and 4 bases, with 17 bases remaining between them. CDR3 nucleotides: TGTGCCAGCACCCCGATACCCACTGGTTACAATGAGCAGTTCTTC. Its protein is CASTPIPTGYNEQFF.

This clonotype was picked up a small number of times. The rearrangement uses TRBV5-6 and TRBJ2-3, with a tentative D call TRBD1 (6 bases). V was clipped by 0 bases and J by 0 bases, with 14 bases between them. CDR3 length: 17 residues. CDR1 SGHDT and CDR2 YYEEEE come from the germline V gene. The CDR3 region is CASSLEGTPRSTDTQYF. DNA for the CDR3: TGTGCCAGCAGCTTGGAGGGGACACCTCGTAGCACAGATACGCAGTATTTT.

The CDR3 DNA is TGTGCCAGCAGTTTACAAGGGCCCTTGAGCTCCTACAATGAGCAGTTCTTC. This sequence encodes CASSLQGPLSSYNEQFF. The rearrangement uses TRBV12-3 or TRBV12-4 and TRBJ2-1; D is ambiguous. Between the trimmed V and J ends, which lost 2 bases and 0 bases, there was a span of 14 bases. This CDR3 comprises 17 residues.

The chain couples TRBV6-1 to TRBJ2-1; D may match TRBD1 or TRBD2 (6 bases each). The length of the CDR3 is 14 residues. V was cut by 7 bases and J by 4 bases, with 14 bases left in between. Per the germline V gene, CDR1 is MNHNS and CDR2 is SASEGT. CDR3 sequence: CASKKGGRYNEQFF. The DNA for the CDR3 is TGTGCCAGCAAGAAGGGGGGAAGGTACAATGAGCAGTTCTTC.

There are a few counts of this clonotype. The chain is built from TRBV4-3 and TRBJ2-3; D may be TRBD2 (5 bases). This CDR3 is built from 15 residues. Germline CDR1 reads LGHNA; CDR2 reads YSLEER. V lost 0 bases to trimming and J lost 4 bases, with 11 bases between them. This CDR3 is CASSQDGNQADTQYF. In DNA form, the CDR3 reads TGCGCCAGCAGCCAAGACGGGAACCAGGCAGATACGCAGTATTTT.

This clonotype has a single count. A junction end diverges from the germline sequence, so it may reflect a read error. V usage is TRBV12-3 or TRBV12-4 and J usage is TRBJ2-4, with 8 bases lining up with TRBD2. The CDR3 has 15 residues. The CDR3 loop is CASSSGGLAKKIQYF. Written as DNA, the CDR3 is TGTGCCAGCAGTTCGGGGGGGCTAGCCAAAAAGATTCAGTACTTC.

This clonotype has a handful of counts. The rearrangement links TRBV5-1 to TRBJ1-1; D unclear. Trimming stripped 1 base from V and 1 base from J, with 11 bases between. Germline loops: CDR1 SGHRS, CDR2 YFSETQ. CDR3 length: 15 residues. CDR3 region: CASSLSLLGNTEAFF. CDR3 DNA: TGCGCCAGCAGCTTGAGTTTATTAGGGAACACTGAAGCTTTCTTT.

This chain's CDR3 is CASSFGQISSYEQYF. As DNA, the CDR3 is TGTGCCAGCAGTTTTGGACAGATAAGCTCCTACGAGCAGTACTTC. The chain is built from TRBV28 and TRBJ2-7; D might be TRBD1 (6 bases). V was shortened by 3 bases and J by 0 bases, with 12 bases between the two germline ends. The CDR3 length is 15 residues. CDR1 and CDR2 (germline): MDHEN, SYDVKM.

The V call is TRBV6-1, the J call TRBJ2-1, with 7 bases lining up with TRBD1. The CDR3 has 15 amino acids. V lost 5 bases to trimming and J lost 8 bases; unmatched junction nucleotides: 12. CDR1 and CDR2 (germline): MNHNS, SASEGT. The CDR3 DNA reads TGTGCCAGCAGTCAAAAGACAGGGACGCGGGATGAGCAGTTCTTC. The encoded protein is CASSQKTGTRDEQFF.

This chain joins TRBV12-3 or TRBV12-4 and TRBJ1-1, with D maybe TRBD1 (6 bases). Trimming stripped 3 bases from V and 4 bases from J, with 12 bases between. The CDR3 is 14 residues long. DNA for the CDR3: TGTGCCAGCAGTTTTGGACTGGGGGCCACTGAAGCTTTCTTT. Translation gives CASSFGLGATEAFF.

This clonotype was recorded a few times. The J gene is TRBJ2-1, the V gene TRBV25-1; D remains ambiguous. V lost 7 bases and J 4 bases, leaving 8 bases between the germline ends. This CDR3 contains 12 residues. CDR1 is MGHDK, CDR2 SYGVNS, per germline. The CDR3 sequence is CASMTGYNEQFF. CDR3 in DNA: TGTGCCAGCATGACGGGTTACAATGAGCAGTTCTTC. Drawing the rest from reference TRBV25-1 and TRBJ2-1, the complete variable domain is EADIYQTPRYLVIGTGKKITLECSQTMGHDKMYWYQQDPGMELHLIHYSYGVNSTEKGDLSSESTVSRIRTEHFPLTLESARPSHTSQYLCASMTGYNEQFFGPGTRLTVL.

This clonotype was recorded a few times. This chain links TRBV6-2 or TRBV6-3 with TRBJ1-1, with D possibly TRBD1 on 5 matching bases. CDR1 and CDR2 from the germline V gene are MNHEY and SVGEGT. Trimming pared 6 bases from V and 7 bases from J, leaving 12 bases between. The CDR3 is 12 amino acids. The CDR3 sequence: CASRPGEGEAFF. CDR3 bases: TGTGCCAGCAGGCCGGGGGAGGGTGAAGCTTTCTTT.

V gene TRBV6-2 or TRBV6-3 combines with J gene TRBJ1-5; the D gene is possibly TRBD1 (6 bases). CDR3 length: 13 amino acids. Germline CDR1 MNHEY, CDR2 SVGEGT. Trimming pared 0 bases from V and 9 bases from J, leaving 9 bases between. The chain's CDR3 is CASSYSQGSPQHF. The CDR3 DNA reads as TGTGCCAGCAGTTACTCACAGGGATCGCCCCAGCATTTT.